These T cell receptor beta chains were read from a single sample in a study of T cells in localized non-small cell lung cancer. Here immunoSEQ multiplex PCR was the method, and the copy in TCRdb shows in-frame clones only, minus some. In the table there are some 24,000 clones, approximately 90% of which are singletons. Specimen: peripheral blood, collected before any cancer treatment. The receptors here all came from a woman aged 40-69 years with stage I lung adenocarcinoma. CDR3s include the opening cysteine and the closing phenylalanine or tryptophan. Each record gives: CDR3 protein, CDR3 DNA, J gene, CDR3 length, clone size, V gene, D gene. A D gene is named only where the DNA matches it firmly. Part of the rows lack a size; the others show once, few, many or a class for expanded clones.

CDR3aa: CASSQGTGIVDEQFF
CDR3nt: TGCGCCAGCAGCCAAGGAACGGGTATTGTCGATGAGCAGTTCTTC
j_gene: TRBJ2-1
len: 15
abundance: -
v_gene: TRBV4-1
d_gene: -

CDR3aa: CASRYTGTSVPGEQYF
CDR3nt: TGCGCCAGTCGATATACCGGGACTAGCGTGCCCGGCGAGCAGTACTTC
j_gene: TRBJ2-7
len: 16
abundance: -
v_gene: TRBV5-1
d_gene: TRBD2

CDR3aa: CASRRGEGFEQFF
CDR3nt: TGTGCCAGCAGGCGAGGGGAGGGCTTCGAGCAGTTCTTC
j_gene: TRBJ2-1
len: 13
abundance: -
v_gene: TRBV28
d_gene: TRBD2

CDR3aa: CASSDTGLSNTGELFF
CDR3nt: TGTGCCAGCAGTGATACAGGGCTCAGTAACACCGGGGAGCTGTTTTTT
j_gene: TRBJ2-2
len: 16
abundance: -
v_gene: TRBV6-1
d_gene: -

CDR3aa: CASTLRGRTSYNEQFF
CDR3nt: TGTGCCAGCACCTTGAGGGGGAGGACTTCCTACAATGAGCAGTTCTTC
j_gene: TRBJ2-1
len: 16
abundance: -
v_gene: TRBV27
d_gene: -

CDR3aa: CASSFWSNTGELFF
CDR3nt: TGTGCCAGCAGTTTCTGGTCGAACACCGGGGAGCTGTTTTTT
j_gene: TRBJ2-2
len: 14
abundance: -
v_gene: TRBV27
d_gene: -

CDR3aa: CASSFRPTSYEQYF
CDR3nt: TGTGCCAGCAGCTTTCGGCCCACAAGCTACGAGCAGTACTTC
j_gene: TRBJ2-7
len: 14
abundance: -
v_gene: TRBV9
d_gene: -

CDR3aa: CASSWTTGAPYEQYF
CDR3nt: TGTGCCAGCAGCTGGACGACAGGGGCGCCCTACGAGCAGTACTTC
j_gene: TRBJ2-7
len: 15
abundance: -
v_gene: TRBV11-1
d_gene: TRBD1

CDR3aa: CASRDTGDNEQFF
CDR3nt: TGTGCCAGTAGAGATACAGGGGACAATGAGCAGTTCTTC
j_gene: TRBJ2-1
len: 13
abundance: -
v_gene: TRBV19
d_gene: TRBD1

CDR3aa: CASSRQGNEKLFF
CDR3nt: TGTGCCAGCAGTAGACAGGGTAATGAAAAACTGTTTTTT
j_gene: TRBJ1-4
len: 13
abundance: -
v_gene: TRBV25-1
d_gene: TRBD1

CDR3aa: CASSPGGGGRSLGYTF
CDR3nt: TGTGCCAGCAGCCCCGGGGGTGGAGGACGAAGCTTAGGCTACACCTTC
j_gene: TRBJ1-2
len: 16
abundance: once
v_gene: TRBV7-2
d_gene: -

CDR3aa: CASERSGNTIYF
CDR3nt: TGTGCCAGCGAGAGGTCTGGAAACACCATATATTTT
j_gene: TRBJ1-3
len: 12
abundance: once
v_gene: TRBV28
d_gene: -

CDR3aa: CASSLGAPTEAFF
CDR3nt: TGCGCCAGCAGCCTCGGCGCACCGACTGAAGCTTTCTTT
j_gene: TRBJ1-1
len: 13
abundance: -
v_gene: TRBV5-1
d_gene: -

CDR3aa: CASSLAPGASNEQFF
CDR3nt: TGCGCCAGCAGCTTGGCCCCGGGAGCGAGTAATGAGCAGTTCTTC
j_gene: TRBJ2-1
len: 15
abundance: -
v_gene: TRBV5-1
d_gene: -

CDR3aa: CASSGKLGLALEQYF
CDR3nt: TGTGCCAGCAGTGGGAAGCTAGGACTAGCCTTAGAGCAGTACTTC
j_gene: TRBJ2-7
len: 15
abundance: -
v_gene: TRBV2
d_gene: TRBD2

CDR3aa: CAWSGPGDGQPQHF
CDR3nt: TGTGCCTGGAGTGGTCCAGGGGACGGGCAGCCCCAGCATTTT
j_gene: TRBJ1-5
len: 14
abundance: -
v_gene: TRBV30
d_gene: -

CDR3aa: CASSQEGLQETQYF
CDR3nt: TGCGCCAGCAGCCAAGAGGGGTTGCAAGAGACCCAGTACTTC
j_gene: TRBJ2-5
len: 14
abundance: -
v_gene: TRBV4-1
d_gene: -

CDR3aa: CASSLGLATNEKLFF
CDR3nt: TGTGCCAGCAGTTTGGGTCTTGCAACTAATGAAAAACTGTTTTTT
j_gene: TRBJ1-4
len: 15
abundance: -
v_gene: TRBV28
d_gene: -

CDR3aa: CATKPRTGDYGYTF
CDR3nt: TGTGCCACCAAGCCCCGGACAGGGGACTATGGCTACACCTTC
j_gene: TRBJ1-2
len: 14
abundance: -
v_gene: TRBV6-1
d_gene: TRBD1

CDR3aa: CATTSAGYNEQFF
CDR3nt: TGTGCCACCACTTCCGCCGGCTACAATGAGCAGTTCTTC
j_gene: TRBJ2-1
len: 13
abundance: -
v_gene: TRBV7-9
d_gene: -

CDR3aa: CASSFVGDTEAFF
CDR3nt: TGTGCCAGCAGCTTTGTAGGTGACACTGAAGCTTTCTTT
j_gene: TRBJ1-1
len: 13
abundance: -
v_gene: TRBV7-9
d_gene: -

CDR3aa: CATTDRGVLETQYF
CDR3nt: TGTGCCACCACAGACAGGGGAGTTCTAGAGACCCAGTACTTC
j_gene: TRBJ2-5
len: 14
abundance: -
v_gene: TRBV28
d_gene: TRBD1

CDR3aa: CASQGGIGGELFF
CDR3nt: TGTGCTTCTCAAGGGGGGATTGGCGGGGAGCTGTTTTTT
j_gene: TRBJ2-2
len: 13
abundance: -
v_gene: TRBV2
d_gene: -

CDR3aa: CASSGQGALYEQYF
CDR3nt: TGTGCCAGCAGCGGACAGGGGGCTTTATACGAGCAGTACTTC
j_gene: TRBJ2-7
len: 14
abundance: -
v_gene: TRBV6-1
d_gene: TRBD1

CDR3aa: CASSLAPGMNTEAFF
CDR3nt: TGTGCCAGCAGCTTAGCGCCAGGGATGAACACTGAAGCTTTCTTT
j_gene: TRBJ1-1
len: 15
abundance: once
v_gene: TRBV7-8
d_gene: -

CDR3aa: CASSPRMLGEGQETQYF
CDR3nt: TGTGCCAGCTCACCAAGGATGCTAGGGGAGGGCCAAGAGACCCAGTACTTC
j_gene: TRBJ2-5
len: 17
abundance: -
v_gene: TRBV18
d_gene: TRBD2

CDR3aa: CSVELRDNEQFF
CDR3nt: TGCAGCGTTGAGTTGCGTGACAATGAGCAGTTCTTC
j_gene: TRBJ2-1
len: 12
abundance: -
v_gene: TRBV29-1
d_gene: -

CDR3aa: CASSIRGGLGNEQYF
CDR3nt: TGTGCCAGTAGTATCCGGGGGGGACTTGGGAACGAGCAGTACTTC
j_gene: TRBJ2-7
len: 15
abundance: -
v_gene: TRBV19
d_gene: TRBD2

CDR3aa: CSVRDTEYNEQFF
CDR3nt: TGCAGCGTCCGGGACACCGAATACAATGAGCAGTTCTTC
j_gene: TRBJ2-1
len: 13
abundance: -
v_gene: TRBV29-1
d_gene: -

CDR3aa: CASRAGSGSNNEQFF
CDR3nt: TGTGCCAGCAGGGCCGGAAGCGGGAGTAACAATGAGCAGTTCTTC
j_gene: TRBJ2-1
len: 15
abundance: -
v_gene: TRBV28
d_gene: TRBD2

CDR3aa: CASSERTQGTGELFF
CDR3nt: TGTGCCAGTAGTGAACGGACCCAGGGGACCGGGGAGCTGTTTTTT
j_gene: TRBJ2-2
len: 15
abundance: -
v_gene: TRBV19
d_gene: -

CDR3aa: CASSQQGREQFF
CDR3nt: TGTGCCAGCAGTCAACAGGGGCGGGAGCAGTTCTTC
j_gene: TRBJ2-1
len: 12
abundance: -
v_gene: TRBV6-5
d_gene: TRBD1

CDR3aa: CASTILARGDTGELFF
CDR3nt: TGTGCCAGTACCATCCTCGCGAGGGGAGACACCGGGGAGCTGTTTTTT
j_gene: TRBJ2-2
len: 16
abundance: -
v_gene: TRBV19
d_gene: -

CDR3aa: CASTQREGRNTGELFF
CDR3nt: TGTGCCAGCACCCAACGGGAGGGCCGGAACACCGGGGAGCTGTTTTTT
j_gene: TRBJ2-2
len: 16
abundance: -
v_gene: TRBV6-6
d_gene: TRBD2

CDR3aa: CASSPVAGVRNEQYF
CDR3nt: TGTGCCAGTAGTCCTGTAGCGGGAGTAAGGAACGAGCAGTACTTC
j_gene: TRBJ2-7
len: 15
abundance: -
v_gene: TRBV19
d_gene: TRBD2

CDR3aa: CASSFRDEKQYF
CDR3nt: TGTGCCAGCAGTTTCCGGGACGAAAAGCAGTACTTC
j_gene: TRBJ2-7
len: 12
abundance: -
v_gene: TRBV27
d_gene: -

CDR3aa: CASSLGNNEKLFF
CDR3nt: TGTGCCAGCAGCTTAGGAAATAATGAAAAACTGTTTTTT
j_gene: TRBJ1-4
len: 13
abundance: once
v_gene: TRBV7-7
d_gene: -